Listed here are 4 T cell receptor beta chains from one sample, sequenced in a study of metastatic and nonmetastatic thyroid tumors. MiXCR reprocessed the PCR reads for TCRdb. Counted here are fewer than 25,000 clones, more than 14% occurring once; the ten biggest clones make up about 14%. Patients underwent thyroid surgery, and none had received any treatment before it. The sequenced sample consisted of tumor tissue. The source of these receptors is a female donor with papillary thyroid cancer or a benign thyroid nodule (not recorded which). Some clones in this sample may be carry-over from other donors' samples.

The chain joins TRBV12-3 or TRBV12-4 to TRBJ2-7; D tentatively fits TRBD1 or TRBD2 (6 bases each). V lost 6 bases and J 1 base, leaving 16 bases between the germline ends. The CDR3 length is 15 residues. The CDR3 bases are TGTGCCAGCAGACTTAGGGGGGTCGCGTCCTACGAGCAGTACTTC. Its protein is CASRLRGVASYEQYF.

In this sample, this clone turned up a few times. The rearrangement joins TRBV19 to TRBJ1-2, with 7 bases that match TRBD1. The germline V gene has CDR1 LNHDA and CDR2 SQIVND (reference sequence). Trimming removed 11 bases from V and 3 bases from J; junction bases left unmatched: 12. This CDR3 has 14 amino acids. The CDR3 DNA follows: TGTGCCCAGAAATCCGGGACAGAATACTATGGCTACACCTTC. Its protein product is CAQKSGTEYYGYTF. Using reference TRBV19 and TRBJ1-2 for the parts outside the CDR3, the full variable domain is DGGITQSPKYLFRKEGQNVTLSCEQNLNHDAMYWYRQDPGQGLRLIYYSQIVNDFQKGDIAEGYSVSREKKESFPLTVTSAQKNPTAFYLCAQKSGTEYYGYTFGSGTRLTVV.

The rearrangement links TRBV11-2 to TRBJ2-1; 8 bases map to TRBD2. Germline lookup yields CDR1 SGHAT and CDR2 FQNNGV. This CDR3 is 17 amino acids long. Losses at the gene ends were 3 bases for V and 1 base for J; bases not matched to a gene: 8. As DNA, the CDR3 is TGTGCCAGCAGCTTGGGACTAGATAAACGATCCTACAATGAGCAGTTCTTC. Its translation: CASSLGLDKRSYNEQFF.

This clone is medium-sized. The same CDR3 arises from other DNA sequences in this sample as well. The chain links TRBV2 to TRBJ2-7; the D is unclear. The V end lost 5 bases, the J end lost 6 bases, and 8 bases lay between the germline ends. The length of the CDR3 is 11 residues. Germline CDR1 reads SNHLY; CDR2 reads FYNNEI. The CDR3 loop reads CASSMIGEQYF. The DNA of the CDR3 is TGTGCCAGCAGTATGATCGGCGAGCAGTACTTC.